What follows are 21 T cell receptor beta chains derived from one specimen sequenced in a study of shared clonotypes between healthy human individuals. Profiled with immunoSEQ multiplex PCR; TCRdb holds only in-frame clones, not every one. The sample records roughly 1 million clones, more than 60% being singletons. Material for sequencing was memory CD4+ T cells sorted from blood. Subset described: CD45RA-negative fraction. The source of these receptors is a man aged 18 to 29 in good health.

The chain carries TRBV30 and TRBJ1-6; 7 nucleotides align to TRBD1. CDR1 is GTSNPN, CDR2 SVGIG, per germline (reference sequence). V dropped 3 bases and J dropped 6; count of bases not matched to a gene: 14. The CDR3 covers 17 residues. The CDR3 region is CAWRVMSGQLPNSPLHF. The DNA of the CDR3 is TGTGCCTGGAGGGTTATGTCGGGACAGCTACCTAATTCACCCCTCCACTTT.

V usage is TRBV9 and J usage is TRBJ1-2, with a tentative D call TRBD1 (6 bases). The CDR3 loop spans 14 amino acids. Trimming removed 8 bases from V and 1 base from J, with 15 bases in between. In germline, CDR1 is SGDLS, CDR2 YYNGEE. The CDR3 spells CARSGGPVNYGYTF. CDR3 sequence (DNA): TGTGCCAGGTCCGGGGGGCCCGTTAACTATGGCTACACCTTC.

This sequence joins TRBV5-1 and TRBJ2-2; tentative D call: TRBD1 (6 bases). With 4 bases removed from V and 4 bases from J, the gap between germline ends came to 8 bases. The germline V gene has CDR1 SGHRS and CDR2 YFSETQ. The CDR3 loop spans 13 amino acids. This CDR3 is CASSQQGTGELFF. CDR3 nucleotides: TGCGCCAGCAGCCAACAGGGCACCGGGGAGCTGTTTTTT.

This chain joins TRBV2 and TRBJ2-3; D not certain. The CDR3 loop spans 12 amino acids. CDR1 and CDR2 (germline): SNHLY, FYNNEI. Trimming took 7 bases from V and 1 from J, leaving 6 bases between them. CDR3 residues: CASTRGTDTQYF. CDR3 nucleotide sequence: TGTGCCAGCACTAGGGGCACAGATACGCAGTATTTT.

The chain is built from TRBV30 and TRBJ1-2, with D possibly TRBD1 on 5 matching bases. The germline CDR1 and CDR2 sequences are GTSNPN and SVGIG (reference sequence). Trimming removed 2 bases at V and 6 bases at J, with 19 bases between. The CDR3 totals 15 residues. The CDR3 here is CAWSRFRGIEDGYTF. The CDR3 nucleotides read TGTGCCTGGAGTAGGTTCCGGGGGATTGAGGATGGCTACACCTTC.

The V and J genes are TRBV28 and TRBJ2-5; 8 nucleotides line up with TRBD2. Germline CDR1 and CDR2: MDHEN and SYDVKM. This CDR3 spans 16 amino acids. V lost 1 base, J lost 2 bases, and 6 bases stayed unmatched. CDR3 DNA: TGTGCCAGCAGTTTATCCCTAGCGGGTGAACAAGAGACCCAGTACTTC. Translating gives CASSLSLAGEQETQYF.

This chain joins TRBV5-8 and TRBJ1-4; 9 nucleotides align to TRBD1. The V gene end was trimmed by 4 bases and the J gene end by 8 bases; junction bases not matched to a gene: 6. This CDR3 is built from 14 residues. From germline, CDR1 is SGHTS and CDR2 YDEGEE. CDR3 sequence reads: CASSPDRGKEKLFF. The CDR3, as DNA: TGTGCCAGCAGCCCGGACAGGGGTAAAGAAAAACTGTTTTTT.

V is TRBV28 and J is TRBJ2-7; TRBD2 is a possible D gene (5 bases). Germline CDR1 MDHEN, CDR2 SYDVKM. The CDR3 is 15 amino acids. The V gene lost 6 bases and the J gene lost 6 bases, with 21 bases spanning the gap. The CDR3 is CASRPRGGALGEQYF. CDR3 DNA sequence: TGTGCCAGCAGGCCCCGGGGTGGCGCGCTGGGCGAGCAGTACTTC.

This clone turned up a few times. The V call is TRBV6-1, the J call TRBJ1-3; D call uncertain. Germline assignment: CDR1 MNHNS and CDR2 SASEGT. The CDR3 runs to 17 residues. V gave up 0 bases and J gave up 0 bases, with 12 bases separating them. Here the CDR3 reads CASSEALPEYSGNTIYF. The CDR3 coding sequence is TGTGCCAGCAGTGAAGCGCTTCCAGAGTACTCTGGAAACACCATATATTTT.

This chain links TRBV11-2 with TRBJ1-5, with a tentative D call TRBD1 (5 bases). This CDR3 contains 16 residues. Trimming pared 0 bases from V and 6 bases from J, leaving 15 bases between. Germline-derived CDR1 and CDR2 are SGHAT and FQNNGV. CDR3 sequence: CASSLDGLPGRQPQHF. The CDR3 DNA sequence: TGTGCCAGCAGCTTAGATGGGTTACCGGGACGTCAGCCCCAGCATTTT.

The chain recombines TRBV7-9 with TRBJ1-1; D is undetermined. Deletions cut 0 bases from V and 3 bases from J, with 11 bases between. This CDR3 has 15 amino acids. Germline assignment: CDR1 SEHNR and CDR2 FQNEAQ (reference sequence). The chain's CDR3 is CASSLAAEVYTEAFF. The CDR3 DNA reads as TGTGCCAGCAGCTTAGCGGCAGAGGTCTACACTGAAGCTTTCTTT.

The chain carries TRBV14 and TRBJ1-3, with a possible D match to TRBD1 (5 bases). The V gene's germline CDR1 is SGHDN and CDR2 FVKESK. The V gene lost 4 bases and the J gene lost 3 bases, with 10 bases spanning the gap. The CDR3 sequence is 14 residues long. CDR3 nucleotide sequence: TGTGCCAGCAGCCCCGACAGAAGTGGAAACACCATATATTTT. Translating it yields CASSPDRSGNTIYF.

J is TRBJ2-1 and V is TRBV7-9; either TRBD1 or TRBD2 may fit D (5 bases each). The CDR3 has 12 residues. With 5 bases removed from V and 10 bases from J, the gap between germline ends came to 12 bases. The germline V gene encodes CDR1 SEHNR and CDR2 FQNEAQ (reference sequence). The CDR3 region is CASSLPEGEQFF. In DNA form, the CDR3 reads TGTGCCAGCAGCCTCCCCGAGGGGGAGCAGTTCTTC.

This clone was counted once. The chain recombines TRBV6-1 with TRBJ1-1; no definite D call. The CDR3 is 12 residues long. Between the trimmed V and J ends, which lost 0 bases and 8 bases, there was a span of 7 bases. CDR1 and CDR2 (germline): MNHNS, SASEGT. For the CDR3, the DNA is TGTGCCAGCAGTGAAGCGAGCCTAGAAGCTTTCTTT. Translated: CASSEASLEAFF.

This rearrangement joins TRBV19 to TRBJ2-5; 9 nucleotides line up with TRBD2. CDR3 length equals 14 residues. Per germline, CDR1 LNHDA and CDR2 SQIVND (reference sequence). V shed 4 bases, J shed 3 bases, and the junction held 3 bases outside the gene matches. CDR3 sequence (DNA): TGTGCCAGTAGTACCTTAGCGGGAGAAGAGACCCAGTACTTC. Residues: CASSTLAGEETQYF.

In this sample, this clone turned up a few times. The chain employs TRBV6-5 and TRBJ1-5, with TRBD1 identical over 8 bases. There are 14 residues in the CDR3. The V segment lost 7 bases and the J segment 6 bases; nucleotides outside the gene matches: 8. Looked up from germline, CDR1 is MNHEY and CDR2 is SVGAGI. DNA of the CDR3: TGTGCCAGCATACCGACAGGGGCGACTCAGCCCCAGCATTTT. Its translation is CASIPTGATQPQHF.

The gene calls are TRBV5-5 and TRBJ2-5, with 9 bases fitting TRBD2. This CDR3 contains 16 residues. Germline V gene data show CDR1 as SGHKS and CDR2 as YYEKEE (reference sequence). With 2 bases clipped from V and 6 bases from J, the junction kept 11 bases outside the gene matches. This chain's CDR3 is CASSFDLVAGVKTQYF. CDR3 in DNA: TGTGCCAGCAGCTTCGATCTTGTAGCGGGAGTAAAGACCCAGTACTTC.

This clone has a single count. This chain uses TRBV7-2 with TRBJ2-5, with unresolved D. The germline V gene has CDR1 SGHTA and CDR2 FQGNSA. The CDR3 is 12 amino acids. V lost 6 bases, J lost 10 bases, and 15 bases lay in between. The CDR3 here is CASSPPQRGQYF. The CDR3 DNA reads TGTGCCAGCAGTCCGCCCCAGCGAGGCCAGTACTTC.

The V call is TRBV5-1, the J call TRBJ2-1; the match to TRBD2 covers 12 bases. The CDR3 has 15 residues. Germline V gene sequence: CDR1 SGHRS, CDR2 YFSETQ. V was pared by 0 bases and J by 6 bases, with 1 base of the junction left unmatched. The CDR3 DNA reads TGCGCCAGCAGCTTGGGACTAGCGGGAGCCAATGAGCAGTTCTTC. Protein sequence: CASSLGLAGANEQFF.

CDR3 residues: CASSFSGKENTGELFF. The CDR3 DNA reads TGTGCCAGCAGCTTTAGCGGGAAAGAGAACACCGGGGAGCTGTTTTTT. This chain connects TRBV5-6 to TRBJ2-2; 8 positions match TRBD2. Unmatched junction bases numbered 4, after V lost 2 bases and J lost 1 base. The CDR3 has 16 amino acids. CDR1 SGHDT and CDR2 YYEEEE come from the germline V gene.

In regard to this clone: A read error is the likely source, as a far larger clone sits one nucleotide away. The chain couples TRBV30 to TRBJ1-6; the D gene is possibly TRBD1 (5 bases). The CDR3 runs to 15 residues. Germline assignment: CDR1 GTSNPN and CDR2 SVGIG (reference sequence). V was cut by 4 bases and J by 2 bases, with 12 bases left in between. CDR3 sequence reads: CAWNVSQAYNSPLHF. The CDR3 nucleotides are TGTGCCTGGAATGTTTCACAGGCCTATAATTCACCCCTCCACTTT.